The rows below give T cell receptor beta chains drawn from one sample of a study of cytomegalovirus exposure and HLA in healthy donors. Clones were sequenced by immunoSEQ multiplex PCR, and TCRdb holds only the in-frame ones, with some missing. The sample yields some 170,000 clones, roughly 80% seen once. Sequencing was done on a sample of PBMCs. The receptors originated from a man aged 35 to 55 in good health and CMV-seronegative. Each CDR3 is given with its conserved first and last residue. D genes are given only for firm matches. Size values are once, few and many counts, or a class for expanded clones, and some rows have none.

D gene: -
V gene: TRBV5-1
J gene: TRBJ1-1
clone size: -
CDR3 DNA: TGCGCCAGCAGCTTGGAAGGGGGAGGGCAAGGCTTT
CDR3 protein: CASSLEGGGQGF

D gene: TRBD1
V gene: TRBV2
J gene: TRBJ1-2
clone size: few
CDR3 DNA: TGTGCCAGCAACATTAGACAGGGCCGGAATGGCTACACCTTC
CDR3 protein: CASNIRQGRNGYTF

D gene: TRBD2
V gene: TRBV18
J gene: TRBJ2-7
clone size: once
CDR3 DNA: TGTGCCAGCTCACCCCGAGGGGAGGGGCCGCTACAGTACTTC
CDR3 protein: CASSPRGEGPLQYF

D gene: TRBD1
V gene: TRBV4-3
J gene: TRBJ1-1
clone size: -
CDR3 DNA: TGCGCCAGCAGCCAAGACAGGGGGCGGGAAGCTTTCTTT
CDR3 protein: CASSQDRGREAFF

D gene: TRBD1
V gene: TRBV9
J gene: TRBJ1-4
clone size: few
CDR3 DNA: TGTGGGGGGACAGGGGACGAAAAACTGTTTTTT
CDR3 protein: CGGTGDEKLFF

D gene: -
V gene: TRBV9
J gene: TRBJ1-1
clone size: -
CDR3 DNA: TGTGCCAGCAGCGTAGGGCAGGGGATGAGCACTGAAGCTTTCTTT
CDR3 protein: CASSVGQGMSTEAFF

D gene: -
V gene: TRBV29-1
J gene: TRBJ1-4
clone size: few
CDR3 DNA: TGCAGCGTTGAAGCGGGGGTTGACGAAAAACTGTTTTTT
CDR3 protein: CSVEAGVDEKLFF

D gene: -
V gene: TRBV30
J gene: TRBJ1-5
clone size: -
CDR3 DNA: TGTGCCTGGAGTTTGTATGGGGCGGGCAATCAGCCCCAGCATTTT
CDR3 protein: CAWSLYGAGNQPQHF

D gene: TRBD1
V gene: TRBV9
J gene: TRBJ2-3
clone size: -
CDR3 DNA: TGTGCCAGCAGCGCGCGACAGGGGGATGGTGAAGATACGCAGTATTTT
CDR3 protein: CASSARQGDGEDTQYF

D gene: -
V gene: TRBV5-4
J gene: TRBJ2-5
clone size: -
CDR3 DNA: TGTGCCAGCAGCGCCCATAGAGAGACCCAGTACTTC
CDR3 protein: CASSAHRETQYF

D gene: TRBD2
V gene: TRBV7-3
J gene: TRBJ2-7
clone size: -
CDR3 DNA: TGTGCCAGCAGCCCGACTAGCGGGGGGGCTGCGGGCTACGAGCAGTACTTC
CDR3 protein: CASSPTSGGAAGYEQYF

D gene: -
V gene: TRBV4-1
J gene: TRBJ2-2
clone size: -
CDR3 DNA: TGCGCCAGCAGCCAATGGGCAGGGGCAACCACCGGGGAGCTGTTTTTT
CDR3 protein: CASSQWAGATTGELFF

D gene: TRBD2
V gene: TRBV2
J gene: TRBJ2-1
clone size: -
CDR3 DNA: TGTGCCAGCAGGACTAGCGGGGGACTGCCTTACAATGAGCAGTTCTTC
CDR3 protein: CASRTSGGLPYNEQFF

D gene: TRBD1
V gene: TRBV28
J gene: TRBJ1-1
clone size: -
CDR3 DNA: TGTGCCAGCACCGTGGCAGGGGGCGAAGTAACTGAAGCTTTCTTT
CDR3 protein: CASTVAGGEVTEAFF

D gene: -
V gene: TRBV19
J gene: TRBJ2-3
clone size: -
CDR3 DNA: TGTGCCAGTAAAGCGGTCGAAAACCTCCACACAGATACGCAGTATTTT
CDR3 protein: CASKAVENLHTDTQYF

D gene: -
V gene: TRBV10-3
J gene: TRBJ1-1
clone size: -
CDR3 DNA: TGTGCCATCAGCTCCGCCAGGGCCTCCTTTAACACTGAAGCTTTCTTT
CDR3 protein: CAISSARASFNTEAFF

D gene: -
V gene: TRBV21-1
J gene: TRBJ2-1
clone size: -
CDR3 DNA: TGTGCCAGCAGCACTGACAGTTGCTACAATGAGCAGTTCTTC
CDR3 protein: CASSTDSCYNEQFF

D gene: TRBD1
V gene: TRBV7-9
J gene: TRBJ2-1
clone size: -
CDR3 DNA: TGTGCCAGCAGCCCCGACAGGGGGCCCTACAATGAGCAGTTCTTC
CDR3 protein: CASSPDRGPYNEQFF

D gene: -
V gene: TRBV11-2
J gene: TRBJ1-1
clone size: -
CDR3 DNA: TGTGCCAGCAACCCAGTCAGGGAAAAGGACACTGAAGCTTTCTTT
CDR3 protein: CASNPVREKDTEAFF

D gene: TRBD1
V gene: TRBV7-9
J gene: TRBJ1-2
clone size: -
CDR3 DNA: TGTGCCAGCAGTTCCATTGAACCCGGGACAGCGTTCTATGGCTACACCTTC
CDR3 protein: CASSSIEPGTAFYGYTF

D gene: -
V gene: TRBV5-8
J gene: TRBJ1-2
clone size: -
CDR3 DNA: TGTGCCAGCAGCTTGGCCGCGGGTTCGTACTATGGCTACACCTTC
CDR3 protein: CASSLAAGSYYGYTF

D gene: -
V gene: TRBV10-2
J gene: TRBJ2-7
clone size: -
CDR3 DNA: TGCGCCAGCAGCGAGCTCTACGAGCAGTACTTC
CDR3 protein: CASSELYEQYF

D gene: TRBD2
V gene: TRBV6-4
J gene: TRBJ2-1
clone size: once
CDR3 DNA: TGTGCCAGCAGTGACTTTAATGGGGGGGTGGAAAAACAGTTCTTC
CDR3 protein: CASSDFNGGVEKQFF

D gene: -
V gene: TRBV7-2
J gene: TRBJ2-7
clone size: -
CDR3 DNA: TGTGCCAGCAGCTACGACAGGTTTTCCTACGAGCAGTACTTC
CDR3 protein: CASSYDRFSYEQYF

D gene: -
V gene: TRBV30
J gene: TRBJ2-6
clone size: few
CDR3 DNA: TGTGCCTGGAGTGTGCGGGGGCAGGGGGCCAACGTCCTGACTTTC
CDR3 protein: CAWSVRGQGANVLTF

D gene: -
V gene: TRBV19
J gene: TRBJ1-5
clone size: -
CDR3 DNA: TGTGCCAGTAGTATTAGGGGATATCAGCCCCAGCATTTT
CDR3 protein: CASSIRGYQPQHF

D gene: -
V gene: TRBV5-6
J gene: TRBJ2-7
clone size: -
CDR3 DNA: TGTGCCAGCAGCTTGCGGGGGACCGCTTACGAGCAGTACTTC
CDR3 protein: CASSLRGTAYEQYF

D gene: -
V gene: TRBV15
J gene: TRBJ1-3
clone size: -
CDR3 DNA: TGTGCCACCAGCAGAGACCCGGGGGGTGGAAACACCATATATTTT
CDR3 protein: CATSRDPGGGNTIYF

D gene: TRBD1
V gene: TRBV2
J gene: TRBJ1-6
clone size: -
CDR3 DNA: TGTGCCAGCGGGGACAGGGGGCAGGTTTCACCCCTCCACTTT
CDR3 protein: CASGDRGQVSPLHF

D gene: -
V gene: TRBV5-1
J gene: TRBJ2-5
clone size: once
CDR3 DNA: TGCGCCAGCAGCTTGGAGGATTCGGAGGCCCAGTACTTC
CDR3 protein: CASSLEDSEAQYF

D gene: TRBD1
V gene: TRBV2
J gene: TRBJ1-6
clone size: -
CDR3 DNA: TGTGCCAGCAGGCCGGGGACAGGGAATAATTCACCCCTCCACTTT
CDR3 protein: CASRPGTGNNSPLHF

D gene: TRBD1
V gene: TRBV11-2
J gene: TRBJ2-2
clone size: -
CDR3 DNA: TGTGCCAGCAGCCTTCGATGGACAGGGGGGAACACCGGGGAGCTGTTTTTT
CDR3 protein: CASSLRWTGGNTGELFF

D gene: -
V gene: TRBV27
J gene: TRBJ2-7
clone size: -
CDR3 DNA: TGTGCCAGCAGACGGGAAAAAACCTACGAGCAGTACTTC
CDR3 protein: CASRREKTYEQYF

D gene: TRBD1
V gene: TRBV9
J gene: TRBJ1-4
clone size: few
CDR3 DNA: TGTGCCAGCAGCGCCGGGGACAGAATTAATGAAAAACTGTTTTTT
CDR3 protein: CASSAGDRINEKLFF

D gene: TRBD1
V gene: TRBV7-9
J gene: TRBJ2-5
clone size: -
CDR3 DNA: TGTTCCAGCAGCCAAACAGAGACAGGGAAGTGGGGGACCCAGTACTTC
CDR3 protein: CSSSQTETGKWGTQYF

D gene: -
V gene: TRBV7-3
J gene: TRBJ2-7
clone size: -
CDR3 DNA: TGTGCCAGCAGCTCTCGCCAGGGGCGTGAGCAGTACTTC
CDR3 protein: CASSSRQGREQYF

D gene: -
V gene: TRBV6-5
J gene: TRBJ2-3
clone size: -
CDR3 DNA: TGTGCCAGCAGTTACTCAGCAGGGAGCACAGATACGCAGTATTTT
CDR3 protein: CASSYSAGSTDTQYF

D gene: -
V gene: TRBV5-4
J gene: TRBJ1-6
clone size: -
CDR3 DNA: TGTGCCAGCAGCCCCGGGGGGGGGCCATATAATTCACCCCTCCACTTT
CDR3 protein: CASSPGGGPYNSPLHF

D gene: -
V gene: TRBV7-8
J gene: TRBJ2-7
clone size: -
CDR3 DNA: TGTGCCAGCAGTCAAAGAACTAGCTACGAGCAGTACTTC
CDR3 protein: CASSQRTSYEQYF

D gene: -
V gene: TRBV28
J gene: TRBJ2-2
clone size: few
CDR3 DNA: TGTGCCAGCAGGACCGGGGGTTTAGGCACCGGGGAGCTGTTTTTT
CDR3 protein: CASRTGGLGTGELFF

D gene: -
V gene: TRBV6-5
J gene: TRBJ1-2
clone size: -
CDR3 DNA: TGTGCCAGCAGTTATGCAGCTAACTATGGCTACACCTTC
CDR3 protein: CASSYAANYGYTF

D gene: -
V gene: TRBV6-5
J gene: TRBJ1-1
clone size: -
CDR3 DNA: TGTGCCAGCAGTTACGTTCGTTTTAGTGGGGCCACTGAAGCTTTCTTT
CDR3 protein: CASSYVRFSGATEAFF

D gene: -
V gene: TRBV9
J gene: TRBJ2-4
clone size: -
CDR3 DNA: TGTGCCAGCAGCCCAGGGTTGGGTGGGGACATTCAGTACTTC
CDR3 protein: CASSPGLGGDIQYF

D gene: -
V gene: TRBV7-8
J gene: TRBJ1-2
clone size: -
CDR3 DNA: TGTGCCAGCAGCAAACAGGTCCGGGAGAATGGCTACACCTTC
CDR3 protein: CASSKQVRENGYTF

D gene: -
V gene: TRBV6-6
J gene: TRBJ1-1
clone size: -
CDR3 DNA: TGTGCCAGCAGCCCGACAGCATATGAAGCTTTCTTT
CDR3 protein: CASSPTAYEAFF

D gene: -
V gene: TRBV18
J gene: TRBJ1-5
clone size: -
CDR3 DNA: TGTGCCAGCTCAGGGGCCGGCGCAGGGCAGCCCCAGCATTTT
CDR3 protein: CASSGAGAGQPQHF

D gene: TRBD1
V gene: TRBV7-2
J gene: TRBJ2-5
clone size: -
CDR3 DNA: TGTGCCAGCAGCCCGCAGGGGGTTAAACCCGAGACCCAGTACTTC
CDR3 protein: CASSPQGVKPETQYF

D gene: TRBD2
V gene: TRBV7-8
J gene: TRBJ2-5
clone size: -
CDR3 DNA: TGTGCCAGCAGCTACCTCGCGGGGGTGGAGACCCAGTACTTC
CDR3 protein: CASSYLAGVETQYF

D gene: -
V gene: TRBV28
J gene: TRBJ2-3
clone size: -
CDR3 DNA: TGTGCCAGCAGTTGGGGCGCCCCTGACACAGATACGCAGTATTTT
CDR3 protein: CASSWGAPDTDTQYF

D gene: -
V gene: TRBV5-1
J gene: TRBJ1-1
clone size: -
CDR3 DNA: TGCGCCAGCAGCTTGGACCCACAGGGGAACACTGAAGCTTTCTTT
CDR3 protein: CASSLDPQGNTEAFF

D gene: TRBD1
V gene: TRBV6-4
J gene: TRBJ1-1
clone size: once
CDR3 DNA: TGTGCCAGCAGTGACACGGGACAGGCGAACACTGAAGCTTTCTTT
CDR3 protein: CASSDTGQANTEAFF

D gene: -
V gene: TRBV10-3
J gene: TRBJ1-1
clone size: -
CDR3 DNA: TGTGCCATCAGTGAACAACCGAACACTGAAGCTTTCTTT
CDR3 protein: CAISEQPNTEAFF